This T cell receptor (beta chain) comes out of a study of cytomegalovirus exposure and HLA in healthy donors. Study-wide findings and caveats: A later analysis showed HLA-associated TCR beta chains outstripping equally common others in clonal expansion. Associated with cytomegalovirus, according to the listing, were approximately 160 TCR beta chains. On later analysis, the bulk of CMV-associated TCR beta chains appeared to be HLA-restricted.

About this clone: Its antigen is not known.

Trimming shortened V by 2 bases and J by 2 bases, and 12 bases separated the two germline ends. Germline CDR1 and CDR2: MGHDK and SYGVNS. There are 15 residues in the CDR3. The PCR ran on 60 Vbeta and 13 Jbeta primers. As processed by the authors: As a later analysis found, there were 60 million to 90 million unique TCR beta chains, of which around 10 million were shared. Libraries were prepared by immunoSEQ multiplex PCR; TCRdb keeps only in-frame clonotypes and omits some of them. For V, J and clone size, that table is used; D and trimming come from the DNA. The repertoire has tens of thousands of clones, about 80% of them found once; the top ten carry roughly 1.5%.

The chain links TRBV25-1 to TRBJ2-5, with a tentative D call TRBD2 (5 bases). The clonotype was recovered from a female donor in good health and CMV-seronegative. Sequenced: PBMCs. The CDR3 loop reads CASSEGRLAQETQYF. CDR3 DNA sequence: TGTGCCAGCAGTGAAGGGCGGCTAGCTCAAGAGACCCAGTACTTC. The full variable domain, rest sourced from reference TRBV25-1 and TRBJ2-5, is EADIYQTPRYLVIGTGKKITLECSQTMGHDKMYWYQQDPGMELHLIHYSYGVNSTEKGDLSSESTVSRIRTEHFPLTLESARPSHTSQYLCASSEGRLAQETQYFGPGTRLLVL.